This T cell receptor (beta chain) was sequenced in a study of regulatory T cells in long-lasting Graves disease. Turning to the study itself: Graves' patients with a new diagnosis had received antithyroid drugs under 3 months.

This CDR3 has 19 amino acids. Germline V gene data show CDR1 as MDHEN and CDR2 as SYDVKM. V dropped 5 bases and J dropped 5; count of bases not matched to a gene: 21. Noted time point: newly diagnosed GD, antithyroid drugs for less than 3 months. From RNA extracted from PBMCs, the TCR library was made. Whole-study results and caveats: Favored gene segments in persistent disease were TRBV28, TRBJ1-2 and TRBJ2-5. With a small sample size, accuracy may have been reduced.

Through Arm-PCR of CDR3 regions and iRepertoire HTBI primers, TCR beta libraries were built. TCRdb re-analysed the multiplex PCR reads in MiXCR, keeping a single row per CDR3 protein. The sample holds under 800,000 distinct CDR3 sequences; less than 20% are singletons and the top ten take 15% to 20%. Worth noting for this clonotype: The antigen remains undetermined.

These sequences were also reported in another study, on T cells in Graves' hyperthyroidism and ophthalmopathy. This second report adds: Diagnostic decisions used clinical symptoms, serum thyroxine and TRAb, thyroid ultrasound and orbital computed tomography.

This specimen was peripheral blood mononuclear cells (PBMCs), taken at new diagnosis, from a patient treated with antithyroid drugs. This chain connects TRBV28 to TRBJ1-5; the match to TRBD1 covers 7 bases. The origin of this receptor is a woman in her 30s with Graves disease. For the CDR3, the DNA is TGTGCCAGCAGTACCTACTCAAACCCAGGGGGGGTAAGGGATCAGCCCCAGCATTTT. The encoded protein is CASSTYSNPGGVRDQPQHF.